This TCR beta chain was observed in a study of CD8 T cells in Susac syndrome. Roughly 0.45 to 1 ug RNA was reverse transcribed with random hexamers. The authors amplified TCR beta CDR3 across 54 Vbeta and 13 Jbeta using immunoSEQ multiplex PCR. A single record per CDR3 protein comes from TCRdb applying MiXCR to the immunoSEQ multiplex PCR reads. Of approximately 180,000 distinct CDR3 sequences listed, approximately 95% are singletons. TCR beta sequencing was performed on blood CD8+ and CD4+ T cells. The clonotype comes from a human donor with multiple sclerosis. Sequenced material: CD4+ T cells from PBMCs.

The CDR3 loop is CASSAQGSGYTF. The CDR3, as DNA: TGTGCCAGCAGCGCGCAAGGCTCTGGCTACACCTTC. This chain connects TRBV28 to TRBJ1-2; unclear D gene. CDR3 length equals 12 residues. Germline V gene data show CDR1 as MDHEN and CDR2 as SYDVKM. Trimming pared 6 bases from V and 7 bases from J, leaving 12 bases between.